This paragraph reports one TCR beta chain. Its antigen remains unidentified. This sample stems from a study of OX40 agonist ivuxolimab in advanced cancers. Across the study: Ivuxolimab is a fully human IgG2 antibody that activates OX40 (CD134).

Study-wide results and caveats: Part of the nonresponder group also had normalized T-cell clonal expansion that was low.

Trimming left V 2 bases short and J 6 bases short, with 11 bases between. The CDR3 contains 14 residues. Looked up from germline, CDR1 is SNHLY and CDR2 is FYNNEI. Data came from immunoSEQ multiplex PCR; TCRdb stores just in-frame clones and leaves some out. The table shows around 51,000 clones, with around nine tenths occurring only once. Patients who had autoimmune disease history or got systemic immunosuppression were left out. Samples of blood were obtained at baseline, on cycle 4 day 1, and on cycle 7 day 1. The specimen was CD4+ or CD8+ T cells sorted from blood, collected in a trial of the OX40 agonist ivuxolimab. This chain links TRBV2 with TRBJ2-4; a weak D match, TRBD2 (6 bases). The receptor was derived from an adult with an advanced solid tumor such as melanoma, head and neck, liver or kidney cancer. The CDR3 DNA reads as TGTGCCAGCAGTGAACGGGACTTTGGAAACATTCAGTACTTC. Protein product: CASSERDFGNIQYF.